These 16 T cell receptor beta chains were all obtained from the same sample, sequenced in a study of blood T cell repertoires in COVID-19 (dated by TCRdb to about 2020). Libraries came from the immunoSEQ multiplex PCR assay. Here the immuneACCESS table is served through TCRdb, limited to in-frame sequences with V and J called. Missing clones are a known gap in these copies; in checked studies unresolved V genes cover under half, and the rest lacks a known reason. The sample includes 50,000 to 75,000 clones, with 65% to 80% observed a single time. The top ten hold about 20% of the sample. Material for sequencing was peripheral blood. Receptors were obtained from a man aged 60 to 69 with acute or convalescent COVID-19.

This clone was observed once. V usage is TRBV6-5 and J usage is TRBJ2-3, with D uncertain. The CDR3 sequence is 13 residues long. Germline CDR1 is MNHEY and CDR2 is SVGAGI. Between the trimmed V and J ends, which lost 3 bases and 8 bases, there was a span of 12 bases. The CDR3 DNA sequence: TGTGCCAGCAGTTATGACGGAGATGGTACGCAGTATTTT. This gives the protein CASSYDGDGTQYF.

The chain joins TRBV4-3 to TRBJ2-7, with 9 bases lining up with TRBD1. Trimming took 1 base from V and 3 from J; bases not matched to a gene: 13. Germline CDR1 LGHNA, CDR2 YSLEER. The CDR3 extends over 18 amino acids. The CDR3 DNA reads as TGCGCCAGCAGCCAAGTTTGGGATGGGACAGGGAATGTCTACGAGCAGTACTTC. Residues: CASSQVWDGTGNVYEQYF.

The chain has TRBV5-1 and TRBJ2-7; D is perhaps TRBD2 (5 bases). Trimming left V 4 bases short and J 2 bases short, with 16 bases between. The CDR3 runs to 15 residues. Looked up from germline, CDR1 is SGHRS and CDR2 is YFSETQ. CDR3 coding DNA: TGCGCCAGCAGCGAAGCTAGCTCCCCAGCCTACGAGCAGTACTTC. It translates to CASSEASSPAYEQYF. The variable domain in full, with the rest retrieved from reference TRBV5-1 and TRBJ2-7, is KAGVTQTPRYLIKTRGQQVTLSCSPISGHRSVSWYQQTPGQGLQFLFEYFSETQRNKGNFPGRFSGRQFSNSRSEMNVSTLELGDSALYLCASSEASSPAYEQYFGPGTRLTVT.

The V call is TRBV10-3, the J call TRBJ2-7, with 7 bases aligning to TRBD1. The CDR3 totals 13 residues. Trimming took 3 bases from V and 3 from J; bases not matched to a gene: 2. Germline CDR1 and CDR2: ENHRY and SYGVKD. This CDR3 reads CAISDRGNYEQYF. The CDR3 nucleotides read TGTGCCATCAGTGACAGGGGGAACTACGAGCAGTACTTC.

V gene TRBV3-1 (or the pseudogene TRBV3-2) combines with J gene TRBJ2-1; TRBD1 agrees at 8 bases. With V trimmed by 3 bases and J by 7 bases, 5 bases remained unmatched. The length of the CDR3 is 14 residues. Germline V gene sequence: CDR1 LGHDT, CDR2 YNNKEL (reference sequence). The CDR3 DNA is TGTGCCAGCAGCCACCCCACAGGGGGTAATGAGCAGTTCTTC. It codes for CASSHPTGGNEQFF.

The rearrangement links TRBV5-8 to TRBJ1-1, with 11 nucleotides matching TRBD1. J gave up 0 bases and V 4 bases, and 5 bases lay outside the gene matches. Germline assignment: CDR1 SGHTS and CDR2 YDEGEE. The CDR3 has 16 residues. CDR3 region: CASSRGQGVLNTEAFF. For the CDR3, the DNA is TGTGCCAGCAGCAGGGGACAGGGGGTTCTGAACACTGAAGCTTTCTTT.

This sequence joins TRBV29-1 and TRBJ2-7; 7 bases align to TRBD2. This CDR3 has 15 amino acids. The J segment lost 4 bases and the V segment lost 4 bases, leaving 13 bases of the junction unmatched. The germline gives CDR1 SQVTM, CDR2 ANQGSEA. The CDR3 region has the DNA TGCAGCGTTGGAGGTTCGGGAGGAATGAGATACGAGCAGTACTTC. Amino acids: CSVGGSGGMRYEQYF.

This clone turned up a few times. The rearrangement uses TRBV10-3 and TRBJ2-3; 8 bases agree with TRBD2. V lost 10 bases and J lost 0; bases outside the gene matches: 6. CDR1 and CDR2 (germline): ENHRY, SYGVKD. The CDR3 has 14 residues. This CDR3 is CATGTSGSTDTQYF. CDR3 DNA sequence: TGTGCCACCGGAACTAGCGGCAGCACAGATACGCAGTATTTT.

The chain has TRBV5-1 and TRBJ2-2; TRBD2 matches at 8 bases. CDR1 is SGHRS, CDR2 YFSETQ, per germline. Losses at the gene ends were 4 bases for V and 0 bases for J; bases not matched to a gene: 2. The length of the CDR3 is 15 residues. CDR3 DNA: TGCGCCAGCAGCGGTAGCGGGGCGAACACCGGGGAGCTGTTTTTT. Its translation: CASSGSGANTGELFF.

The V gene is TRBV10-2, the J gene TRBJ1-2, with D possibly being TRBD1 (5 bases). Trimming shortened V by 2 bases and J by 4 bases, and 11 bases separated the two germline ends. Germline CDR1 and CDR2: WSHSY and SAAADI. CDR3 length: 14 residues. CDR3 amino acids: CASSERAGIYGYTF. CDR3 nucleotide sequence: TGCGCCAGCAGTGAGAGGGCAGGGATCTATGGCTACACCTTC.

This sequence joins TRBV11-1 and TRBJ1-1, with TRBD1 identical over 7 bases. The CDR3 consists of 13 residues. Germline CDR1 is SGHAT and CDR2 is FQDESV (reference sequence). The junction had 1 base not matched to a gene; V was cut back by 2 bases and J by 4 bases. The CDR3 DNA follows: TGTGCCAGCAGCTTATCAGGGGGCACTGAAGCTTTCTTT. Translated, it gives CASSLSGGTEAFF.

The rearrangement joins TRBV6-5 to TRBJ1-5; D is uncertain. Germline V gives CDR1 MNHEY, CDR2 SVGAGI. V shed 5 bases and J shed 0 bases, with 8 bases lying between them. The CDR3 runs to 14 residues. CDR3 in amino acids: CASSPSLSNQPQHF. The DNA for the CDR3 is TGTGCCAGCAGTCCCAGTCTTAGCAATCAGCCCCAGCATTTT.

V usage is TRBV9 and J usage is TRBJ2-2; 7 bases line up with TRBD2. The germline V gene has CDR1 SGDLS and CDR2 YYNGEE. V lost 4 bases, J lost 0 bases, and 6 bases stayed unmatched. CDR3 length equals 16 residues. CDR3 bases: TGTGCCAGCAGCCGACCTAGCGGAGCGAACACCGGGGAGCTGTTTTTT. Its protein product is CASSRPSGANTGELFF. The full variable domain, rest sourced from reference TRBV9 and TRBJ2-2, is DSGVTQTPKHLITATGQRVTLRCSPRSGDLSVYWYQQSLDQGLQFLIQYYNGEERAKGNILERFSAQQFPDLHSELNLSSLELGDSALYFCASSRPSGANTGELFFGEGSRLTVL.

The chain is built from TRBV9 and TRBJ2-1; 7 positions match TRBD2. J gave up 7 bases and V 3 bases, and 7 bases lay outside the gene matches. The germline V gene has CDR1 SGDLS and CDR2 YYNGEE. CDR3 length: 14 residues. The DNA of the CDR3 is TGTGCCAGCAGCGGGGAGGGCTTCAAAAATGAGCAGTTCTTC. This encodes CASSGEGFKNEQFF.

This rearrangement joins TRBV28 to TRBJ2-7; 10 positions match TRBD1. CDR1 and CDR2 from the germline V gene are MDHEN and SYDVKM. The CDR3 extends over 15 amino acids. The V segment lost 8 bases and the J segment 5 bases; nucleotides outside the gene matches: 12. The CDR3 DNA is TGTGCCAGCTGTGGGGCCGGGACAGGGGCGGACGAGCAGTACTTC. Translated: CASCGAGTGADEQYF.

V is TRBV6-5 and J is TRBJ2-3; D is unresolved. CDR3 length: 11 residues. Germline assignment: CDR1 MNHEY and CDR2 SVGAGI. V was trimmed by 6 bases and J by 6 bases, leaving 7 bases between them. CDR3 DNA sequence: TGTGCCAGCAGATCTCGGGATACGCAGTATTTT. Translated, it gives CASRSRDTQYF.